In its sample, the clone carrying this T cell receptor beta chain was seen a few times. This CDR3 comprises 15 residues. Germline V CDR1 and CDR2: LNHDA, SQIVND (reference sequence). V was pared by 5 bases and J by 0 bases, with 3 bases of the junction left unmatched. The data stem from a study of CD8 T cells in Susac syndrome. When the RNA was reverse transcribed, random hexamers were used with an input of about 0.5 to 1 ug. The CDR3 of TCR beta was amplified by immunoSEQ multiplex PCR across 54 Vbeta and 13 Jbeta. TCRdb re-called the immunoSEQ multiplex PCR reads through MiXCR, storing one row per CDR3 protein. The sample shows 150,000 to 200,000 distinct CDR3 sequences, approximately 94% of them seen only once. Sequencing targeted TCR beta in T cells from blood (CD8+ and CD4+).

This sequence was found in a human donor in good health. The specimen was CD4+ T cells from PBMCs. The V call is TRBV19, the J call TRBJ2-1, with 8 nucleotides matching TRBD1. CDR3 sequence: CASSRQGSSYNEQFF. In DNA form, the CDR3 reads TGTGCCAGTAGTCGACAGGGGAGCTCCTACAATGAGCAGTTCTTC.